These 17 T cell receptor beta chains were sequenced from one sample in a study of early T cells in non-severe SARS-CoV-2 infection. Using its own MiXCR run on the 5' RACE reads, TCRdb lists one record per CDR3 protein. The sample shows about 64,000 distinct CDR3 sequences, about 12% of them seen only once. Sample: whole blood. The source of these receptors is an adult who was a healthcare worker with PCR-confirmed SARS-CoV-2 infection or an uninfected control (not recorded which).

This chain joins TRBV12-3 or TRBV12-4 and TRBJ1-6, with D tentatively TRBD1 (6 bases). The CDR3 spans 17 residues. V was trimmed by 5 bases and J by 4 bases, leaving 18 bases between them. Here the CDR3 DNA reads TGTGCCAGCAGTCCCTTCGTCGGGACACAATATAATTCACCCCTCCACTTT. Translated, it gives CASSPFVGTQYNSPLHF.

The table lists this clonotype with a few counts. The V gene is TRBV12-3 or TRBV12-4, the J gene TRBJ2-7, with 9 bases lining up with TRBD1. V gave up 2 bases and J gave up 3 bases; unmatched junction bases: 5. The CDR3 totals 15 residues. In DNA form, the CDR3 reads TGTGCCAGCAGTTTAACCGGGACAGGGATCTACGAGCAGTACTTC. The encoded protein is CASSLTGTGIYEQYF.

This clonotype was found many times. V is TRBV3-1 and J is TRBJ1-4, with D possibly matching TRBD1 (5 bases). V lost 1 base and J lost 7, with 7 bases in between. Germline assignment: CDR1 LGHDT and CDR2 YNNKEL (reference sequence). This CDR3 has 13 amino acids. The CDR3 bases are TGTGCCAGCAGCCAAGCGGGGGTTGAAAAACTGTTTTTT. Amino acids: CASSQAGVEKLFF.

This clonotype has just a few counts. The chain recombines TRBV27 with TRBJ2-1, with D tentatively TRBD1 (5 bases). The CDR3 totals 16 residues. The germline gives CDR1 MNHEY, CDR2 SMNVEV (reference sequence). V lost 3 bases to trimming and J lost 0 bases, with 12 bases between them. The CDR3 protein is CASSLRIGASYNEQFF. In DNA, the CDR3 is TGTGCCAGCAGTTTGAGGATTGGGGCCTCCTACAATGAGCAGTTCTTC.

This clonotype was seen more than once but under ten times. This chain joins TRBV7-9 and TRBJ1-4; possible D gene TRBD1, 6 bases. Germline V gene data show CDR1 as SEHNR and CDR2 as FQNEAQ (reference sequence). V lost 4 bases and J lost 7, with 13 bases in between. The CDR3 length is 14 residues. The CDR3 region has the DNA TGTGCCAGCAGCTCCCAGGGGTTTGGTGAAAAACTGTTTTTT. This sequence encodes CASSSQGFGEKLFF.

This clonotype was picked up many times. The genes are TRBV19 and TRBJ2-5; tentatively, D is TRBD1 (6 bases). Trimming cost V 5 bases and J 4 bases, with 14 bases left between them. Looked up from germline, CDR1 is LNHDA and CDR2 is SQIVND (reference sequence). The CDR3 runs 14 residues. Here the CDR3 DNA reads TGTGCCAGTAGTGAACGGACAGAGCGAGAGACCCAGTACTTC. Its protein product is CASSERTERETQYF.

This clonotype was observed many times. The chain couples TRBV12-3 or TRBV12-4 to TRBJ1-2; D is uncertain. The CDR3 totals 11 residues. The V end lost 3 bases, the J end lost 8 bases, and 7 bases lay between the germline ends. The CDR3 here is CASSLAGGYTF. The CDR3 nucleotides read TGTGCCAGCAGTTTGGCAGGCGGCTACACCTTC.

Many counts were recorded for this clonotype. The chain employs TRBV6-2 or TRBV6-3 and TRBJ2-1, with 11 bases lining up with TRBD2. CDR3 length: 15 amino acids. V shed 6 bases, J shed 5 bases, and the junction held 6 bases outside the gene matches. Germline CDR1 and CDR2: MNHEY and SVGEGT. CDR3: CASSKTSGVDNEQFF. The CDR3 nucleotides read TGTGCCAGCAGCAAGACTAGCGGGGTCGACAATGAGCAGTTCTTC.

This rearrangement joins TRBV7-9 to TRBJ2-1, with D tentatively TRBD1 or TRBD2 (5 bases each). This CDR3 has 16 amino acids. V dropped 2 bases and J dropped 7 bases, with 18 bases sitting between them. Germline lookup yields CDR1 SEHNR and CDR2 FQNEAQ (reference sequence). DNA for the CDR3: TGTGCCAGCAGCTTAATGTCGGGGCGACCTGGGAATGAGCAGTTCTTC. Translating it yields CASSLMSGRPGNEQFF.

This clonotype was seen many times. The CDR3 DNA sequence: TGTGCCAGCAGCTTGAGGTTGGGACTAGAGACCCAGTACTTC. This translates into CASSLRLGLETQYF. J is TRBJ2-5 and V is TRBV5-6; D might be TRBD2 (6 bases). Per germline, CDR1 SGHDT and CDR2 YYEEEE. This CDR3 contains 14 residues. V lost 1 base to trimming and J lost 4 bases, with 11 bases between them. Variable domain in full (rest from reference TRBV5-6 and TRBJ2-5): DAGVTQSPTHLIKTRGQQVTLRCSPKSGHDTVSWYQQALGQGPQFIFQYYEEEERQRGNFPDRFSGHQFPNYSSELNVNALLLGDSALYLCASSLRLGLETQYFGPGTRLLVL.

The chain uses TRBV4-2 and TRBJ2-3, with 9 bases identical to TRBD2. J gave up 0 bases and V 3 bases, and 1 base lay outside the gene matches. From germline, CDR1 is LGHNA and CDR2 YNFKEQ. The CDR3 contains 15 residues. CDR3 sequence (DNA): TGTGCCAGCAGCCAGCTAGCGGGGAGCACAGATACGCAGTATTTT. Protein product: CASSQLAGSTDTQYF.

The table lists this clonotype with a few counts. The chain links TRBV11-2 to TRBJ2-3; D gene unclear. The length of the CDR3 is 15 residues. The germline V and J ends were trimmed by 2 bases and 2 bases, with 11 bases remaining between them. Germline CDR1 reads SGHAT; CDR2 reads FQNNGV. The CDR3 bases are TGTGCCAGCAGCTTATCCGGGCCCTTCACAGATACGCAGTATTTT. It specifies CASSLSGPFTDTQYF. The variable domain in full, completed from reference TRBV11-2 and TRBJ2-3, reads EAGVAQSPRYKIIEKRQSVAFWCNPISGHATLYWYQQILGQGPKLLIQFQNNGVVDDSQLPKDRFSAERLKGVDSTLKIQPAKLEDSAVYLCASSLSGPFTDTQYFGPGTRLTVL.

This clonotype has more than one count but fewer than ten. This sequence joins TRBV12-3 or TRBV12-4 and TRBJ1-6; TRBD1 agrees at 7 bases. CDR3 length: 17 amino acids. Trimming cost V 1 base and J 10 bases; bases outside gene matches: 13. In DNA form, the CDR3 reads TGTGCCAGCAGTTTAGAAGCGGCTAGAGGGGGCGGATCACCCCTCCACTTT. Translated: CASSLEAARGGGSPLHF.

The sample holds many counts of this clonotype. The CDR3 loop reads CASSKGETGGYNEQFF. As DNA, the CDR3 is TGTGCCAGCAGCAAAGGGGAGACAGGGGGCTACAATGAGCAGTTCTTC. The chain is built from TRBV21-1 and TRBJ2-1; TRBD1 is the table's D call and was not checked against the DNA. TRBV21-1 is marked as a pseudogene. The CDR3 is made up of 16 amino acids.

V usage is TRBV5-1 and J usage is TRBJ2-7; D assignment may be TRBD1 or TRBD2 (5 bases each). The germline V gene has CDR1 SGHRS and CDR2 YFSETQ. Trimming took off 2 bases at V and 6 bases at J, with 12 bases between the two ends. CDR3 length: 13 residues. Here the CDR3 DNA reads TGCGCCAGCAGCTTCATACTAGACAGCGAGCAGTACTTC. Translated: CASSFILDSEQYF. Full variable domain (outside the CDR3, taken from reference TRBV5-1 and TRBJ2-7): KAGVTQTPRYLIKTRGQQVTLSCSPISGHRSVSWYQQTPGQGLQFLFEYFSETQRNKGNFPGRFSGRQFSNSRSEMNVSTLELGDSALYLCASSFILDSEQYFGPGTRLTVT.

In its sample, this clonotype was seen many times. The rearrangement joins TRBV11-2 to TRBJ2-1; the match to TRBD1 covers 7 bases. Germline V gene lookup returns CDR1 SGHAT and CDR2 FQNNGV. With V trimmed by 4 bases and J by 3 bases, 6 bases remained unmatched. The CDR3 has 15 residues. The CDR3 is CASSYNRGDYNEQFF. The CDR3 DNA sequence: TGTGCCAGCAGCTACAACAGGGGTGACTACAATGAGCAGTTCTTC.

CDR3 amino acids: CASSELPGQGGELFF. DNA of the CDR3: TGTGCCAGCAGTGAATTGCCGGGACAGGGCGGGGAGCTGTTTTTT. This chain connects TRBV6-1 to TRBJ2-2, with 9 bases fitting TRBD1. The CDR3 runs 15 residues. J gave up 7 bases and V 2 bases, and 5 bases lay outside the gene matches. CDR1 MNHNS and CDR2 SASEGT come from the germline V gene.